Sequencing of this T cell receptor (beta chain) was carried out in a study of blood T cell repertoires in COVID-19. At the level of the study: From T cells, B-cell-depleted T cells, or PBMCs came the material, which was cDNA or gDNA.

Germline values: CDR1 KGHDR, CDR2 SFDVKD. V lost 1 base and J lost 7, with 7 bases in between. The CDR3 consists of 13 residues. How the authors handled the data: It was from reference gene primer amplification that nucleated cell counts were estimated. This table comes from immunoSEQ multiplex PCR, and its TCRdb copy is limited to in-frame clones, with some not included. V and J calls and clone size are given by that table; D and trimming were obtained from the DNA. Among under 150,000 clones, approximately 82% were seen once, and the ten largest hold around 7.5%. The receptor was derived from a man in his 70s with active or convalescent COVID-19. Material for sequencing was peripheral blood. V and J are TRBV24-1 and TRBJ2-1; no clear D gene. CDR3 coding DNA: TGTGCCACCAGTGATTTTGGCCAGAATGAGCAGTTCTTC. Its translation is CATSDFGQNEQFF.